This is a list of T cell receptor beta chains from one sample in a study of blood T cell repertoires in COVID-19. Libraries were prepared by immunoSEQ multiplex PCR; TCRdb keeps only in-frame clonotypes and omits some of them. The data contain 300,000 to 350,000 clones, 87% of them singletons. Specimen: peripheral blood. Receptors were obtained from a man aged 25 to 40 with COVID-19, enrolled during active disease. The CDR3 runs from the conserved cysteine through the conserved F or W. The order of the fields is clone size, D gene, V gene, J gene, CDR3 protein, CDR3 DNA. D genes are given only for firm matches. Clone size, where shown, is once, few, many, or a class for clones that have expanded.

size: NA; D: TRBD1; V: TRBV28; J: TRBJ1-4; CDR3: CASRPRPGTGVEKLFF; DNA: TGTGCCAGCAGGCCTAGACCCGGGACAGGGGTTGAAAAACTGTTTTTT
size: NA; D: NA; V: TRBV18; J: TRBJ2-7; CDR3: CASSPPAGVYGGPYEQYF; DNA: TGTGCCAGCTCACCACCCGCCGGCGTCTATGGCGGGCCTTACGAGCAGTACTTC
size: NA; D: TRBD2; V: TRBV7-3; J: TRBJ2-1; CDR3: CASSSTTSSGGALEQFF; DNA: TGTGCCAGCAGCTCAACGACTTCTAGCGGGGGGGCCCTCGAGCAGTTCTTC
size: NA; D: NA; V: TRBV28; J: TRBJ1-6; CDR3: CASSPVPGSPLHF; DNA: TGTGCCAGCAGTCCAGTACCGGGTTCACCCCTCCACTTT
size: NA; D: TRBD2; V: TRBV2; J: TRBJ2-1; CDR3: CASTGLARTNEQFF; DNA: TGTGCCAGCACGGGACTAGCCCGAACCAATGAGCAGTTCTTC
size: NA; D: TRBD2; V: TRBV11-2; J: TRBJ2-4; CDR3: CASSSRLAGVRGPVGIQYF; DNA: TGTGCCAGCAGCTCCAGACTAGCGGGAGTCCGGGGTCCGGTTGGGATTCAGTACTTC
size: NA; D: NA; V: TRBV5-1; J: TRBJ2-7; CDR3: CASSFVPGTYEQYF; DNA: TGCGCCAGCAGCTTCGTCCCAGGGACCTACGAGCAGTACTTC
size: NA; D: NA; V: TRBV19; J: TRBJ2-7; CDR3: CASSIGSGSYEQYF; DNA: TGTGCCAGTAGTATCGGGTCGGGGTCCTACGAGCAGTACTTC
size: NA; D: TRBD1; V: TRBV10-3; J: TRBJ2-7; CDR3: CAISESRRQGIDEQYF; DNA: TGTGCCATCAGTGAGTCGAGGAGACAGGGGATCGACGAGCAGTACTTC
size: NA; D: NA; V: TRBV28; J: TRBJ1-5; CDR3: CASSLSGAGGQPQHF; DNA: TGTGCCAGCAGTTTATCCGGTGCCGGGGGGCAGCCCCAGCATTTT
size: NA; D: TRBD2; V: TRBV28; J: TRBJ2-1; CDR3: CASSSPFGGRGEWGYNEQFF; DNA: TGTGCCAGCAGCAGCCCTTTTGGCGGGAGGGGGGAATGGGGTTACAATGAGCAGTTCTTC
size: NA; D: TRBD1; V: TRBV7-2; J: TRBJ2-7; CDR3: CASSSRTGYEQYF; DNA: TGTGCCAGCAGCTCGAGGACAGGGTACGAGCAGTACTTC
size: NA; D: NA; V: TRBV10-3; J: TRBJ1-2; CDR3: CALGGAGDYGYTF; DNA: TGTGCCCTCGGGGGGGCGGGAGACTATGGCTACACCTTC
size: NA; D: TRBD2; V: TRBV9; J: TRBJ2-2; CDR3: CASSAGLGWDPNTGELFF; DNA: TGTGCCAGCAGCGCGGGACTAGGGTGGGACCCGAACACCGGGGAGCTGTTTTTT
size: few; D: NA; V: TRBV19; J: TRBJ2-5; CDR3: CASSIGRGETQYF; DNA: TGTGCCAGTAGTATAGGGAGGGGAGAGACCCAGTACTTC
size: NA; D: TRBD1; V: TRBV27; J: TRBJ2-3; CDR3: CASSRDRDTDTQYF; DNA: TGTGCCAGCAGTCGGGACAGGGATACAGATACGCAGTATTTT
size: NA; D: TRBD1; V: TRBV7-2; J: TRBJ2-3; CDR3: CASSTPRDRGNAQYF; DNA: TGTGCCAGCAGCACCCCGCGGGACAGGGGGAATGCGCAGTATTTT
size: NA; D: TRBD1; V: TRBV6-2/TRBV6-3; J: TRBJ1-2; CDR3: CASSPMDRDISGYTF; DNA: TGTGCCAGCAGTCCGATGGACAGGGACATCTCTGGCTACACCTTC
size: NA; D: NA; V: TRBV5-3; J: TRBJ1-5; CDR3: CARSLEGGGMDQPQHF; DNA: TGTGCCAGAAGCTTGGAAGGGGGAGGGATGGACCAGCCCCAGCATTTT
size: few; D: NA; V: TRBV6-2/TRBV6-3; J: TRBJ1-5; CDR3: CASSYDPRGSGDHRNQPQHF; DNA: TGTGCCAGCAGTTACGACCCCAGGGGTTCAGGGGACCATCGCAATCAGCCCCAGCATTTT
size: NA; D: NA; V: TRBV19; J: TRBJ2-2; CDR3: CASSTTSLVGTLGTGELFF; DNA: TGTGCCAGTAGTACCACTTCCCTGGTCGGGACTCTAGGAACCGGGGAGCTGTTTTTT
size: NA; D: TRBD2; V: TRBV6-5; J: TRBJ2-5; CDR3: CASSYLAGAQETQYF; DNA: TGTGCCAGCAGTTACCTAGCGGGGGCCCAAGAGACCCAGTACTTC
size: NA; D: TRBD1; V: TRBV12-5; J: TRBJ2-5; CDR3: CASGNTGGETQYF; DNA: TGTGCTAGTGGTAATACAGGGGGGGAGACCCAGTACTTC
size: NA; D: TRBD1; V: TRBV11-2; J: TRBJ1-1; CDR3: CASGDRGHTEAFF; DNA: TGTGCCAGCGGGGACAGGGGGCACACTGAAGCTTTCTTT
size: NA; D: NA; V: TRBV6-2/TRBV6-3; J: TRBJ1-2; CDR3: CASSPVFQVNYGYTF; DNA: TGTGCCAGCAGTCCAGTATTCCAGGTTAACTATGGCTACACCTTC
size: NA; D: TRBD1; V: TRBV9; J: TRBJ1-6; CDR3: CASSATGGVNSPLHF; DNA: TGTGCCAGCAGCGCGACAGGGGGCGTTAATTCACCCCTCCACTTT
size: NA; D: TRBD1; V: TRBV2; J: TRBJ2-6; CDR3: CASRGGQGMGANVLTF; DNA: TGTGCCAGCAGGGGCGGACAGGGGATGGGGGCCAACGTCCTGACTTTC
size: NA; D: TRBD1; V: TRBV11-2; J: TRBJ1-1; CDR3: CASSWGQEFEAFF; DNA: TGTGCCAGCAGCTGGGGACAGGAATTTGAAGCTTTCTTT
size: NA; D: NA; V: TRBV6-5; J: TRBJ2-1; CDR3: CASSYAGSSYNEQFF; DNA: TGTGCCAGCAGTTACGCAGGATCTTCCTACAATGAGCAGTTCTTC
size: few; D: NA; V: TRBV7-9; J: TRBJ2-5; CDR3: CASSLNMETQYF; DNA: TGTGCCAGCAGCCTCAACATGGAGACCCAGTACTTC
size: few; D: TRBD1; V: TRBV24-1; J: TRBJ1-2; CDR3: CATSGAGTGTYGYTF; DNA: TGTGCCACCTCGGGGGCCGGGACAGGGACTTATGGCTACACCTTC
size: once; D: NA; V: TRBV2; J: TRBJ1-4; CDR3: CASTLAGRANEKLFF; DNA: TGTGCCAGCACCCTAGCCGGGCGCGCTAATGAAAAACTGTTTTTT
size: once; D: TRBD2; V: TRBV2; J: TRBJ2-2; CDR3: CASSGLAGGRGGELFF; DNA: TGTGCCAGCAGTGGACTAGCGGGGGGCCGGGGCGGGGAGCTGTTTTTT
size: NA; D: NA; V: TRBV24-1; J: TRBJ2-5; CDR3: CATSSRGLETQYF; DNA: TGTGCCACCAGCTCAAGGGGGTTGGAGACCCAGTACTTC
size: NA; D: TRBD2; V: TRBV11-3; J: TRBJ2-3; CDR3: CASSFLGLAGGGDTQYF; DNA: TGTGCCAGCAGCTTTTTGGGACTAGCGGGAGGAGGGGATACGCAGTATTTT
size: NA; D: TRBD1; V: TRBV12-3/TRBV12-4; J: TRBJ1-1; CDR3: CASRRGTGAEAFF; DNA: TGTGCCAGCAGACGAGGGACAGGGGCTGAAGCTTTCTTT
size: NA; D: NA; V: TRBV27; J: TRBJ1-2; CDR3: CASSKGGGLAYGYTF; DNA: TGTGCCAGCAGTAAAGGGGGGGGGCTTGCCTATGGCTACACCTTC
size: once; D: TRBD1; V: TRBV7-3; J: TRBJ1-4; CDR3: CASSSGGSNEKLFF; DNA: TGTGCCAGCAGCTCAGGGGGCTCTAATGAAAAACTGTTTTTT
size: NA; D: TRBD1; V: TRBV9; J: TRBJ1-1; CDR3: CASSVRGTHSTEAFF; DNA: TGTGCCAGCAGCGTCAGGGGGACTCATAGCACTGAAGCTTTCTTT
size: NA; D: TRBD1; V: TRBV5-5; J: TRBJ2-1; CDR3: CASSRGQGNNEQFF; DNA: TGTGCCAGCAGCCGGGGACAGGGGAACAATGAGCAGTTCTTC
size: NA; D: NA; V: TRBV6-5; J: TRBJ2-1; CDR3: CASSSTPPAAYNEQFF; DNA: TGTGCCAGCAGTTCCACCCCCCCAGCGGCCTACAATGAGCAGTTCTTC
size: NA; D: TRBD1; V: TRBV6-5; J: TRBJ2-7; CDR3: CASSLGQGWAYEQYF; DNA: TGTGCCAGCAGCTTGGGACAGGGGTGGGCCTACGAGCAGTACTTC
size: NA; D: NA; V: TRBV9; J: TRBJ1-1; CDR3: CASSVGSGGTEAFF; DNA: TGTGCCAGCAGCGTAGGTTCGGGGGGGACTGAAGCTTTCTTT
size: NA; D: TRBD1; V: TRBV5-1; J: TRBJ2-3; CDR3: CASSPFGQGKTDTQYF; DNA: TGCGCCAGCAGCCCATTCGGACAGGGGAAGACAGATACGCAGTATTTT
size: NA; D: TRBD2; V: TRBV6-4; J: TRBJ2-1; CDR3: CASTSTSGIQFF; DNA: TGTGCCAGCACTTCGACTAGCGGGATCCAGTTCTTC
size: NA; D: NA; V: TRBV28; J: TRBJ2-5; CDR3: CASSTTRTQYF; DNA: TGTGCCAGCAGTACCACACGGACCCAGTACTTC
size: NA; D: NA; V: TRBV4-3; J: TRBJ2-2; CDR3: CASSQVPGTGELFF; DNA: TGCGCCAGCAGCCAAGTCCCAGGGACCGGGGAGCTGTTTTTT
size: NA; D: TRBD1; V: TRBV9; J: TRBJ2-7; CDR3: CASSVEGTGGLYEQYF; DNA: TGTGCCAGCAGCGTAGAAGGAACAGGGGGCCTTTACGAGCAGTACTTC
size: few; D: NA; V: TRBV28; J: TRBJ2-5; CDR3: CASRSGAVETQYF; DNA: TGTGCCAGCAGATCAGGGGCTGTCGAGACCCAGTACTTC
size: NA; D: NA; V: TRBV19; J: TRBJ1-1; CDR3: CASERGTEAFF; DNA: TGTGCCAGTGAACGGGGCACTGAAGCTTTCTTT
size: NA; D: TRBD1; V: TRBV7-9; J: TRBJ2-2; CDR3: CASNTGTANTGELFF; DNA: TGTGCCAGCAACACCGGGACAGCGAACACCGGGGAGCTGTTTTTT
size: NA; D: TRBD2; V: TRBV19; J: TRBJ2-7; CDR3: CATRRSAGESYEQYF; DNA: TGTGCCACCAGGAGGTCGGCGGGGGAGTCTTACGAGCAGTACTTC
size: NA; D: NA; V: TRBV7-8; J: TRBJ2-7; CDR3: CASSFGVGGTGQYF; DNA: TGTGCCAGCAGCTTTGGTGTTGGGGGGACCGGACAGTACTTC
size: NA; D: NA; V: TRBV9; J: TRBJ2-7; CDR3: CASSLGATSSYEQYF; DNA: TGTGCCAGCAGCCTTGGGGCCACAAGCTCCTACGAGCAGTACTTC
size: NA; D: TRBD2; V: TRBV3-1/TRBV3-2; J: TRBJ2-2; CDR3: CASSGTSGTHTGELFF; DNA: TGTGCCAGCAGCGGGACTAGCGGGACTCACACCGGGGAGCTGTTTTTT
size: once; D: NA; V: TRBV30; J: TRBJ2-7; CDR3: CAWTVGDEQYF; DNA: TGTGCCTGGACTGTTGGAGACGAGCAGTACTTC
size: NA; D: TRBD2; V: TRBV5-1; J: TRBJ2-7; CDR3: CASSPGLAGGPAYEQYF; DNA: TGCGCCAGCAGCCCGGGACTAGCGGGAGGGCCGGCCTACGAGCAGTACTTC
size: NA; D: TRBD1; V: TRBV5-6; J: TRBJ2-3; CDR3: CASSLDRGTDTQYF; DNA: TGTGCCAGCAGCCTCGACAGGGGCACAGATACGCAGTATTTT
size: NA; D: NA; V: TRBV2; J: TRBJ2-4; CDR3: CASSHRFDLAKNIQYF; DNA: TGTGCCAGCAGCCACAGGTTTGACTTAGCCAAAAACATTCAGTACTTC